The clone carrying this TCR beta chain was observed many times. The target antigen is unknown. The record originates from a study of CD8+CD57+ T cells in acquired aplastic anemia. Study overall: An average of around 3.5 ug of DNA was obtained from sorted CD4+ and CD8+ cells. Some 9.9 million reads were obtained on average for healthy donor CD4+ cells. Study-wide points: It was found that more than 25 CD8+ CDR3 sequences were shared between patients and controls. No significant difference in CD8+ Simpson's diversity was found between patients and controls.

CDR3 and TCR beta VDJ profiling relied on genomic DNA as the template. MiXCR, applied by TCRdb to the reads, yields one record per CDR3 protein. Among about 160,000 distinct CDR3 sequences, 35% to 55% were seen once, and the ten largest hold 0.8% to 1.1%. The CDR3 sequence is 13 residues long. Trimming stripped 4 bases from V and 4 bases from J, with 14 bases between. The germline V gene has CDR1 SQVTM and CDR2 ANQGSEA. Input material: sorted CD4+, CD8+, or CD8+CD57+ T cells (not recorded which) from PBMCs. The chain is built from TRBV29-1 and TRBJ2-7; either TRBD1 or TRBD2 may fit D (6 bases each). The source of this sequence is a human donor in good health. This CDR3 is CSVGGARIYEQYF. In nucleotides, the CDR3 is TGCAGCGTTGGGGGGGCTCGAATTTACGAGCAGTACTTC.